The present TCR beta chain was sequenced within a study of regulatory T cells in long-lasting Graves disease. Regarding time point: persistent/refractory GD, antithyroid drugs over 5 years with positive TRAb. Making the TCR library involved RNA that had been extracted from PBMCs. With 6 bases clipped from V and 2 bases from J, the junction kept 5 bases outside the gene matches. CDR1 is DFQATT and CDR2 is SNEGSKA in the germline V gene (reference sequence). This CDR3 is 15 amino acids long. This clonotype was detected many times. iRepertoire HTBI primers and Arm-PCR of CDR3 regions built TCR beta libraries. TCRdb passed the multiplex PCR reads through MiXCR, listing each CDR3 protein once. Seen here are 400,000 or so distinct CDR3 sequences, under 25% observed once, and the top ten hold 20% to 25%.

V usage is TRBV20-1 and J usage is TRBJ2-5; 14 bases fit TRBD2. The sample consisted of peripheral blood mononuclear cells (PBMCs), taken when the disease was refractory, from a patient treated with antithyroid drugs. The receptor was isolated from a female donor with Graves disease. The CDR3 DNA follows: TGCAGTGCCCCTGGACTAGCGGGAGGTCAAGAGACCCAGTACTTC. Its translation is CSAPGLAGGQETQYF.